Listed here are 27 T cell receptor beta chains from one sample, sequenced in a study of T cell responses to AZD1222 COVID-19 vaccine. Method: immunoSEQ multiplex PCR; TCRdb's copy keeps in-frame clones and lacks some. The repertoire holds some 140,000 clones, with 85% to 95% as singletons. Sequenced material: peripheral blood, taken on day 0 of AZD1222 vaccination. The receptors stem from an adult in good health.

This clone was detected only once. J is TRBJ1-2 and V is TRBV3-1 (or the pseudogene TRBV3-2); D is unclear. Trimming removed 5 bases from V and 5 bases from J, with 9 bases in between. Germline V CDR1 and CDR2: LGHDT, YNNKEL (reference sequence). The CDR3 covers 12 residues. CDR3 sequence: CASSESGYGYTF. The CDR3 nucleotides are TGTGCCAGCAGCGAATCGGGGTATGGCTACACCTTC.

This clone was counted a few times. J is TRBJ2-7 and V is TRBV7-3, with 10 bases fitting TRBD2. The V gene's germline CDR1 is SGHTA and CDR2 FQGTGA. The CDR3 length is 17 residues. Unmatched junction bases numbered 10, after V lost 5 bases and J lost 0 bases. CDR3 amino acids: CASSMGSGGPSSYEQYF. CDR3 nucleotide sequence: TGTGCCAGCAGCATGGGTAGCGGGGGGCCGAGCTCCTACGAGCAGTACTTC.

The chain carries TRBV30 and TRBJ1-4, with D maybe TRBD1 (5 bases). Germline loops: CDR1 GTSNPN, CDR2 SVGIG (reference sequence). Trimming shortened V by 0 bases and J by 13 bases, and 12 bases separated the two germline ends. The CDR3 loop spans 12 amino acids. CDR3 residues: CAWSVPAGSLFF. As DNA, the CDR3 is TGTGCCTGGAGTGTTCCGGCAGGGTCACTGTTTTTT.

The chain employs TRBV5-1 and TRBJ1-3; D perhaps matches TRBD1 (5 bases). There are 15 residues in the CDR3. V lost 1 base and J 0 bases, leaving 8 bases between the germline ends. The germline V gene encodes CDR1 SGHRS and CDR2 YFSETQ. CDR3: CASSLSGLSGNTIYF. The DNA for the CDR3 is TGCGCCAGCAGCTTGTCGGGACTCTCTGGAAACACCATATATTTT.

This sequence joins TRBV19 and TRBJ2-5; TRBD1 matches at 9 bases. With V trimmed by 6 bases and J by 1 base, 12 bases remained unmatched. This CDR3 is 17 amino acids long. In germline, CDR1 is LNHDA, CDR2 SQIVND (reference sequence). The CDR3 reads CASSPGQGRVGQETQYF. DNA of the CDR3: TGTGCCAGTAGCCCGGGACAGGGTAGGGTCGGCCAAGAGACCCAGTACTTC.

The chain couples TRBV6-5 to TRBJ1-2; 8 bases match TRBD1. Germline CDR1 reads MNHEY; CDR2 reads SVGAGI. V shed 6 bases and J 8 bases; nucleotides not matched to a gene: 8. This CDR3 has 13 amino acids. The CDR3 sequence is CASRGGTGNGYTF. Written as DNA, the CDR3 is TGTGCCAGCAGGGGGGGGACAGGAAACGGCTACACCTTC.

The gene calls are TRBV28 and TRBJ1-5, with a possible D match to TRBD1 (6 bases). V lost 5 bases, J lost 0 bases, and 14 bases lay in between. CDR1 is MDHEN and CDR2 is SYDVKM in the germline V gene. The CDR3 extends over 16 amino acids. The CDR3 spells CASSLIQGHSNQPQHF. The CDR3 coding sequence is TGTGCCAGCAGTCTGATACAGGGTCATAGCAATCAGCCCCAGCATTTT. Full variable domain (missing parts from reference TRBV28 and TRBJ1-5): DVKVTQSSRYLVKRTGEKVFLECVQDMDHENMFWYRQDPGLGLRLIYFSYDVKMKEKGDIPEGYSVSREKKERFSLILESASTNQTSMYLCASSLIQGHSNQPQHFGDGTRLSIL.

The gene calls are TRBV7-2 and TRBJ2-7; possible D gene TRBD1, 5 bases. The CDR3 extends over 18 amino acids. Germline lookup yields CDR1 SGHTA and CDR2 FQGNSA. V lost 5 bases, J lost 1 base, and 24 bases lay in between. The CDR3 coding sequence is TGTGCCAGCAGCCCCCTGGGCTTTGTCAGGGTAGGGTCCTACGAGCAGTACTTC. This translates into CASSPLGFVRVGSYEQYF.

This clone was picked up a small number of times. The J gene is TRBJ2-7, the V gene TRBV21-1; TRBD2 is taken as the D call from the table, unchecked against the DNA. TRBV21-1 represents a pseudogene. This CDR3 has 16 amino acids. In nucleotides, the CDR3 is TGTGCCAGCAACGACAGGACTAGCGGGAGTGTCTACGAGCAGTACTTC. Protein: CASNDRTSGSVYEQYF.

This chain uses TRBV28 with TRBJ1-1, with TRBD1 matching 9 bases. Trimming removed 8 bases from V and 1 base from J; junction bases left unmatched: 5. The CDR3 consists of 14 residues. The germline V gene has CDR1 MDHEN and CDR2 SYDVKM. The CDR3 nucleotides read TGTGCCAGCTTAATACAGGGGGCGAACACTGAAGCTTTCTTT. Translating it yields CASLIQGANTEAFF. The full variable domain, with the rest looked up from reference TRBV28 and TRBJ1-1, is DVKVTQSSRYLVKRTGEKVFLECVQDMDHENMFWYRQDPGLGLRLIYFSYDVKMKEKGDIPEGYSVSREKKERFSLILESASTNQTSMYLCASLIQGANTEAFFGQGTRLTVV.

The CDR3 region has the DNA TGTGCCAGCAGTGAAGAGCCCAGGCACCATCAGCCCCAGCATTTT. Translated, it gives CASSEEPRHHQPQHF. The rearrangement uses TRBV6-1 and TRBJ1-5; D not resolved. V lost 1 base to trimming and J lost 5 bases, with 12 bases between them. This CDR3 region has 15 residues. Germline assignment: CDR1 MNHNS and CDR2 SASEGT.

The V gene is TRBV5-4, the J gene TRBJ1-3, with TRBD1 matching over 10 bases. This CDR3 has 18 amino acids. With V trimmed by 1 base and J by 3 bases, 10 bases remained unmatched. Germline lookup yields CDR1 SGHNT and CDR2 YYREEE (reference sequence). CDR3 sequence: CASSLPLRQGAYGNTIYF. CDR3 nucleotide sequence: TGTGCCAGCAGCTTGCCTCTAAGACAGGGGGCATATGGAAACACCATATATTTT.

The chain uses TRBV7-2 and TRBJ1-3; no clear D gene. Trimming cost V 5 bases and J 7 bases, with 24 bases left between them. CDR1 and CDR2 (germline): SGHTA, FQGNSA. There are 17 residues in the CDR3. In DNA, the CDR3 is TGTGCCAGCAGCCCATCCGCGGCCGCCCCTTCGGGGAACACCATATATTTT. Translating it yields CASSPSAAAPSGNTIYF. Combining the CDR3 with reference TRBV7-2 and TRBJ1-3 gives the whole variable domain GAGVSQSPSNKVTEKGKDVELRCDPISGHTALYWYRQSLGQGLEFLIYFQGNSAPDKSGLPSDRFSAERTGGSVSTLTIQRTQQEDSAVYLCASSPSAAAPSGNTIYFGEGSWLTVV.

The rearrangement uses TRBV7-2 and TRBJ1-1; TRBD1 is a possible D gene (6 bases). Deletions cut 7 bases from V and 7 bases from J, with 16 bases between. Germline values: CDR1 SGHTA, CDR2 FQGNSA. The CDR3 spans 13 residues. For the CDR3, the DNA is TGTGCCAGCAACCAGGGGCGGAGGGGTGAAGCTTTCTTT. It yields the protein CASNQGRRGEAFF.

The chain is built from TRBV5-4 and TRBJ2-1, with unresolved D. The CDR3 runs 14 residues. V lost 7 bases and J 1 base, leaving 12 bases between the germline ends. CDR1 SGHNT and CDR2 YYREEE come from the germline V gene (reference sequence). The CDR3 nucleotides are TGTGCCAGCCGCTCTGACGCATCCTACAATGAGCAGTTCTTC. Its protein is CASRSDASYNEQFF.

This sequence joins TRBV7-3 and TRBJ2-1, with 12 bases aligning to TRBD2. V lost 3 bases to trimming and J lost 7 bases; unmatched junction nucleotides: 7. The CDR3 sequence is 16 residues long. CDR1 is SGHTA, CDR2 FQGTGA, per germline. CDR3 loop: CASSLLAGGFLNEQFF. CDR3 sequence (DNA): TGTGCCAGCAGCTTGCTAGCGGGAGGGTTTTTAAATGAGCAGTTCTTC.

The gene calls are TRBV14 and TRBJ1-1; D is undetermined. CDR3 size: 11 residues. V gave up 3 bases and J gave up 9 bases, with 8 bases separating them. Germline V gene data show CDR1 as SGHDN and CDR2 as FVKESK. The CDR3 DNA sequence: TGTGCCAGCAGCCACAACAGACAAGCTTTCTTT. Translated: CASSHNRQAFF.

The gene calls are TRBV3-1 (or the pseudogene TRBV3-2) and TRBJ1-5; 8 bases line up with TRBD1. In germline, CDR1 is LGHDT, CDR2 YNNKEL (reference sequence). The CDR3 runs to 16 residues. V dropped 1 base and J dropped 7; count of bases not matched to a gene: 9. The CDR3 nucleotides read TGTGCCAGCAGCCAAGCCCCCGGACAGGGCTGGCAGCCCCAGCATTTT. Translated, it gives CASSQAPGQGWQPQHF.

This chain's CDR3 is CASSIGDRSSGANVLTF. The CDR3 DNA reads TGTGCCAGTAGTATAGGAGACAGAAGCTCTGGGGCCAACGTCCTGACTTTC. V and J are TRBV19 and TRBJ2-6, with D possibly TRBD1 on 5 matching bases. With 1 base removed from V and 0 bases from J, the gap between germline ends came to 10 bases. This CDR3 is 17 amino acids long. The V gene's germline CDR1 is LNHDA and CDR2 SQIVND (reference sequence).

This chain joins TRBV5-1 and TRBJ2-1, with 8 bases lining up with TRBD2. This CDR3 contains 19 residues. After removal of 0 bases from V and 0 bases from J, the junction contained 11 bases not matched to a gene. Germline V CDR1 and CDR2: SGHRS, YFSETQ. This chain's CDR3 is CASSLAASGPPGSYNEQFF. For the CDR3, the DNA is TGCGCCAGCAGCTTGGCGGCTAGCGGGCCCCCCGGCTCCTACAATGAGCAGTTCTTC.

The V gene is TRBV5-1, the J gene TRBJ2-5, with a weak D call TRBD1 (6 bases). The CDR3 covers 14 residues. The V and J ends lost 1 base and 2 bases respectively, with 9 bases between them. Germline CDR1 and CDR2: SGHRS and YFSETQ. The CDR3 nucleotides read TGCGCCAGCAGCTTGAGGACAGATCAAGAGACCCAGTACTTC. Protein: CASSLRTDQETQYF. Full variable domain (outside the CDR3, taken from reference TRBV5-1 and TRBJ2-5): KAGVTQTPRYLIKTRGQQVTLSCSPISGHRSVSWYQQTPGQGLQFLFEYFSETQRNKGNFPGRFSGRQFSNSRSEMNVSTLELGDSALYLCASSLRTDQETQYFGPGTRLLVL.

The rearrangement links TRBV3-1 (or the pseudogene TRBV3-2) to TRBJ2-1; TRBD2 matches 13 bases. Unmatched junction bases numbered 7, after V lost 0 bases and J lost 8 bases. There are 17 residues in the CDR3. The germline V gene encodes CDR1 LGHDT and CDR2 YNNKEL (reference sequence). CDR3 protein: CASSQDPLAGGPDEQFF. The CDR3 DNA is TGTGCCAGCAGCCAAGACCCACTAGCGGGAGGGCCTGATGAGCAGTTCTTC.

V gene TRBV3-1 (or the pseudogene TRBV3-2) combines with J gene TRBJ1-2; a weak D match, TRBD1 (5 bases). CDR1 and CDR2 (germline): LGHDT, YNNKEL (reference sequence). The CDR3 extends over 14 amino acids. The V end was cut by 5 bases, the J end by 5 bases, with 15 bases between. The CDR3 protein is CASSTRDSYYGYTF. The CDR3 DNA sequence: TGTGCCAGCAGCACGCGCGACAGTTATTATGGCTACACCTTC.

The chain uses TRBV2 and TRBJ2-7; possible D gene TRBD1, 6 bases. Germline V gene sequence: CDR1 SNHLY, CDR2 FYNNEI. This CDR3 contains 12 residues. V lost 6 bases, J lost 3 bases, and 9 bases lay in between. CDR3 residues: CASRDRYYEQYF. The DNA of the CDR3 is TGTGCCAGCAGGGACAGATACTACGAGCAGTACTTC. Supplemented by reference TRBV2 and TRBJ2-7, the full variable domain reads EPEVTQTPSHQVTQMGQEVILRCVPISNHLYFYWYRQILGQKVEFLVSFYNNEISEKSEIFDDQFSVERPDGSNFTLKIRSTKLEDSAMYFCASRDRYYEQYFGPGTRLTVT.

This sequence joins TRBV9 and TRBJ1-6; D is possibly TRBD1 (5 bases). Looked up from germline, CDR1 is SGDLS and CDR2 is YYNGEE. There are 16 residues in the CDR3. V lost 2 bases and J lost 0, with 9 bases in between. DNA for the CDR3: TGTGCCAGCAGCGTCGGGGCGAGCTCCTATAATTCACCCCTCCACTTT. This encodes CASSVGASSYNSPLHF.

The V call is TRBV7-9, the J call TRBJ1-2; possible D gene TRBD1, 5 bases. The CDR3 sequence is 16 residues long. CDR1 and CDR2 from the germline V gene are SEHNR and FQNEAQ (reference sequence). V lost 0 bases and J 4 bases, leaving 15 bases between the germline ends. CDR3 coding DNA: TGTGCCAGCAGCTTAGCGACGCAGGGTACTTCCTATGGCTACACCTTC. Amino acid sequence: CASSLATQGTSYGYTF.

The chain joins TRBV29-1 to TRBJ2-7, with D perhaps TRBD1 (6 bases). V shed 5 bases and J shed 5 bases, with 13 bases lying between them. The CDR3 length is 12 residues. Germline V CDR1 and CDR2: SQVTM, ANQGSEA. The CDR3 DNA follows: TGCAGCGTTAATGCAGGGGTCCACGAGCAGTACTTC. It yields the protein CSVNAGVHEQYF.